Below, one T cell receptor (beta chain) is given with its context. Its antigen is not identified. The data were taken from a study of shared clonotypes between healthy human individuals. Overall study results and limits: With a handful of donors compared, around 5% of naive CD4 clonotypes were shared. Since donors were few, the genetic and exposure-history diversity represented was limited. Against clonotypes common to all four donors, non-shared ones had lower generation probabilities.

The CDR3 totals 13 residues. The V gene lost 1 base and the J gene lost 7 bases, with 11 bases spanning the gap. Germline CDR1 is MGHRA and CDR2 is YSYEKL. Healthy and HIV-negative, the adult donors had no recent acute infections or vaccinations. Method: immunoSEQ multiplex PCR; TCRdb's copy keeps in-frame clones and lacks some. Of roughly 2.5 million clones listed, around nine tenths were seen once; the top ten hold roughly 0.14%. Sequencing was carried out using naive CD4+ T cells sorted from blood. Subset in this sample: CD45RA+ positively selected. This chain connects TRBV4-1 to TRBJ2-7, with D perhaps TRBD1 or TRBD2 (5 bases each). The sequence came from a man younger than 35 in good health. CDR3 sequence reads: CASSQGGAWEQYF. The DNA for the CDR3 is TGCGCCAGCAGCCAAGGAGGGGCATGGGAGCAGTACTTC.